This T cell receptor (beta chain) is drawn from a study of tumor-infiltrating T cells and Merkel cell polyomavirus (dated by TCRdb to about 2017). Study-level background: CD8+ T cells specific for the Merkel cell polyomavirus KLL epitope were examined in Merkel cell carcinoma patients. Patients presented at varying disease stages and were followed for a median of around 2.5 years, with a range of 1. Patients received varied, non-standardized therapies including chemotherapy, radiation and immunotherapies. TRB sequencing covered KLL-tetramer-sorted cells from blood or tumor-infiltrating lymphocytes in approximately 15 samples, plus 12 matched whole-tumor samples. Most of the whole-tumor samples were approximately 23-micron curls sectioned from formalin-fixed, paraffin-embedded tissue blocks. Of all the tumor samples in the study, one was a frozen nodal tumor digest and another was a flash-frozen core biopsy of a metastasis. The paper's findings and limits, for the study overall: A significant MCC-specific survival advantage (P = 0.0051) was associated with a greater number of unique KLL-specific clonotypes in tumors (roughly 5-110 vs 0-3). KLL-specific TRB repertoires proved diverse and largely private: among hundreds of unique sequences, only one clonotype was public, and two patients shared that clonotype. A higher fraction of KLL-specific T cells within tumors (roughly 1.8-20% versus 0-0.14%) was associated with significantly better MCC-specific survival. One limitation of the study is the small sample size (n of about eleven patients). Because the study covered only a single viral epitope, T cells targeting other Merkel cell polyomavirus epitopes were not captured.

All patients' tumors stained robustly positive for Merkel cell polyomavirus Large T antigen by immunohistochemistry. The study included twelve Merkel cell carcinoma patients whose blood and/or cultured TIL contained robust KLL-tetramer+ populations exceeding 0.04% of CD8+ T cells. Every patient was Caucasian, and patient ages ranged from 50 to 77 years, with a median of around 60 years. For patients with unknown primaries who presented with nodal disease, or in cases where primary tissue was insufficient, lymph node tumors were analyzed. Including cysteine and phenylalanine, the CDR3 has 15 amino acids. The kept DNA is CDR3 alone, 45 bases in frame from the first base. V and J lose 2 bases and 3 bases, and a span of 13 bases separates them. CDR1 KGHSH and CDR2 LQKENI are derived from the germline V gene. As concerns this clone: Its binding antigen is unknown. No qualities accompany the bases; no much larger clone lies one base away.

To prepare the library, the immunoSEQ multiplex PCR assay was applied. Adaptive Biotechnologies (Seattle, WA) carried out the genomic DNA extraction, TRB sequencing and normalization. The original pipeline was this. Clonality was computed as one minus Shannon entropy of productive TRB sequences normalized by log2 of unique productive sequences. KLL-specific clonotypes in tumors were found by matching TCRbeta CDR3 amino acid sequences to the sequences from the tetramer-sorted sample of each patient. TCRdb mirrors the immuneACCESS table, restricted to in-frame sequences. Some clones are absent from its copies; in checked studies, under half trace to an unresolved V gene, and the reason for the others is unknown. The DNA was the basis for D and trimming; V, J and clone size are from that table. This sample gives over 800 clones in total; approximately 90% of them show up just once. The ten biggest clones cover roughly an eighth of the sample.

The sample taken for sequencing was lymph node tissue. The chain links TRBV18 with TRBJ1-2; possibly the D gene is TRBD1, per 6 matching bases. This receptor was obtained from a woman aged 70-85 years with Merkel cell carcinoma. The nucleotide sequence reads TGTGCCAGCTCACCATGGGCAGGGGTCGACTATGGCTACACCTTC. This gives the protein CASSPWAGVDYGYTF.